This note documents a single T cell receptor beta chain sequence. This specimen comes from a study of T-cell reconstitution after alpha-beta-depleted transplantation in children. Researchers prepared the TCRbeta library using unique molecular identifiers, the study reports. TCRdb fed the PCR reads into MiXCR, producing one record per CDR3 protein. The sample includes approximately 190,000 distinct CDR3 sequences, around 8.4% of them seen just once. The V gene end was trimmed by 3 bases and the J gene end by 1 base; junction bases not matched to a gene: 5. There are 15 residues in the CDR3. The chain employs TRBV12-3 or TRBV12-4 and TRBJ2-5; 7 bases agree with TRBD2. The specimen was PBMCs, mostly from graft donor cells, collected 360 days after TCRalphabeta/CD19-depleted stem cell transplant. The clonotype comes from a male patient between 2 and 9 years old who had a stem cell transplant for acute myeloid leukemia, so the T cells may come from the graft donor. The CDR3: CASSFGGRIQETQYF. The CDR3 DNA reads as TGTGCCAGCAGTTTCGGCGGGAGAATCCAAGAGACCCAGTACTTC.